The 27 T cell receptor beta chains below all came from one sample that was sequenced in a study of cytomegalovirus exposure and HLA in healthy donors. Primers included in the PCR were 60 Vbeta and 13 Jbeta primers. The assay was immunoSEQ multiplex PCR, and TCRdb's table has in-frame clones only and misses some. The sample has about 170,000 clones; approximately 79% are singletons. Sequencing input: PBMCs. These receptors all stem from a man aged 40-49 years in good health and CMV-seropositive.

The V and J genes are TRBV7-9 and TRBJ1-5; TRBD1 might be the D (6 bases). The CDR3 length is 13 residues. The V gene lost 4 bases and the J gene lost 4 bases, with 8 bases spanning the gap. Germline V gives CDR1 SEHNR, CDR2 FQNEAQ (reference sequence). The CDR3 DNA is TGTGCCAGCAGCTCGACAGGAAATCAGCCCCAGCATTTT. Amino acid sequence: CASSSTGNQPQHF.

This chain joins TRBV6-6 and TRBJ2-2; D is perhaps TRBD2 (5 bases). The germline V gene has CDR1 MNHNY and CDR2 SVGAGI (reference sequence). The CDR3 loop spans 15 amino acids. Deletions cut 2 bases from V and 1 base from J, with 8 bases between. This CDR3 is CASSYGLMNTGELFF. CDR3 coding DNA: TGTGCCAGCAGTTACGGACTGATGAACACCGGGGAGCTGTTTTTT.

This clone was detected only a few times. The V and J genes are TRBV6-5 and TRBJ1-1, with TRBD1 as a possible D gene (5 bases). The V end was cut by 0 bases, the J end by 8 bases, with 13 bases between. This CDR3 contains 14 residues. Germline lookup yields CDR1 MNHEY and CDR2 SVGAGI. This chain's CDR3 is CASSYSLGQGEAFF. As DNA, the CDR3 is TGTGCCAGCAGTTACTCGCTGGGGCAGGGAGAAGCTTTCTTT.

This chain links TRBV6-1 with TRBJ1-1; TRBD1 agrees at 8 bases. The CDR3 runs 11 residues. J gave up 8 bases and V 4 bases, and 0 bases lay outside the gene matches. Looked up from germline, CDR1 is MNHNS and CDR2 is SASEGT. CDR3 bases: TGTGCCAGCAGTGGGACAGGGGAAGCTTTCTTT. It specifies CASSGTGEAFF.

This chain uses TRBV19 with TRBJ2-2, with 10 bases fitting TRBD2. The CDR3 consists of 14 residues. Germline CDR1 reads LNHDA; CDR2 reads SQIVND (reference sequence). J gave up 8 bases and V 5 bases, and 5 bases lay outside the gene matches. This CDR3 reads CASSLAGVSGELFF. CDR3 bases: TGTGCCAGTAGTCTAGCGGGAGTATCGGGGGAGCTGTTTTTT.

The chain employs TRBV4-2 and TRBJ1-5, with D perhaps matching TRBD1 (6 bases). With 0 bases removed from V and 6 bases from J, the gap between germline ends came to 12 bases. The germline CDR1 and CDR2 sequences are LGHNA and YNFKEQ. This CDR3 has 15 amino acids. The CDR3 spells CASSQDWGQGQPQHF. The CDR3, as DNA: TGTGCCAGCAGCCAAGATTGGGGGCAGGGTCAGCCCCAGCATTTT.

The CDR3 coding sequence is TGTGCCACCAGCAGAGACAGGCCCGTGAGCAATGAGCAGTTCTTC. Encoded protein: CATSRDRPVSNEQFF. This chain links TRBV15 with TRBJ2-1, with D hard to call. This CDR3 spans 15 amino acids. Germline-derived CDR1 and CDR2 are LNHNV and YYDKDF (reference sequence). V dropped 0 bases and J dropped 6 bases, with 12 bases sitting between them.

CDR3 protein: CASSPVGGTEAFF. In DNA form, the CDR3 reads TGTGCCAGTAGTCCCGTCGGTGGCACTGAAGCTTTCTTT. The chain has TRBV19 and TRBJ1-1; D remains unclear. Per the germline V gene, CDR1 is LNHDA and CDR2 is SQIVND (reference sequence). The CDR3 totals 13 residues. Trimming pared 5 bases from V and 4 bases from J, leaving 11 bases between. The whole variable domain, filled in from reference TRBV19 and TRBJ1-1, reads DGGITQSPKYLFRKEGQNVTLSCEQNLNHDAMYWYRQDPGQGLRLIYYSQIVNDFQKGDIAEGYSVSREKKESFPLTVTSAQKNPTAFYLCASSPVGGTEAFFGQGTRLTVV.

As to this clone: The junction departs from the called germline gene at one end, perhaps through a read error. The chain employs TRBV19 and TRBJ2-6, with TRBD1 matching 9 bases. This CDR3 comprises 17 residues. The germline V gene encodes CDR1 LNHDA and CDR2 SQIVND (reference sequence). The CDR3 DNA is TGTGCCAGTAGTCTTGGGACAGGGAACTCTGGGGCCAACGGCCTGACTTTC. Protein product: CASSLGTGNSGANGLTF.

The V gene is TRBV5-1, the J gene TRBJ2-6; D not certain. CDR1 is SGHRS, CDR2 YFSETQ, per germline. This CDR3 has 15 amino acids. V lost 4 bases, J lost 0 bases, and 8 bases lay in between. CDR3 nucleotide sequence: TGCGCCAGCAGCCCCGTTGTCTCTGGGGCCAACGTCCTGACTTTC. Protein sequence: CASSPVVSGANVLTF.

The chain carries TRBV27 and TRBJ1-1; the D gene is possibly TRBD1 (5 bases). Looked up from germline, CDR1 is MNHEY and CDR2 is SMNVEV (reference sequence). The V end was cut by 7 bases, the J end by 1 base, with 10 bases between. There are 13 residues in the CDR3. This CDR3 reads CASTIDRNTEAFF. The DNA for the CDR3 is TGTGCCAGCACCATCGACAGGAACACTGAAGCTTTCTTT.

CDR3 protein: CASSSAGWREGTGELFF. CDR3 nucleotide sequence: TGTGCCAGCAGCTCCGCGGGCTGGCGGGAAGGCACCGGGGAGCTGTTTTTT. This sequence joins TRBV28 and TRBJ2-2; TRBD2 is a possible D gene (6 bases). Germline values: CDR1 MDHEN, CDR2 SYDVKM. V was shortened by 6 bases and J by 4 bases, with 21 bases between the two germline ends. The CDR3 runs to 17 residues.

This sequence joins TRBV15 and TRBJ2-1; D uncertain. Germline CDR1 is LNHNV and CDR2 is YYDKDF (reference sequence). The V end lost 0 bases, the J end lost 4 bases, and 10 bases lay between the germline ends. The CDR3 runs 15 residues. In DNA, the CDR3 is TGTGCCACCAGCAGAGATCTTGGCGGTTACAATGAGCAGTTCTTC. Protein sequence: CATSRDLGGYNEQFF.

The rearrangement uses TRBV15 and TRBJ2-4, with 10 bases identical to TRBD1. Germline-derived CDR1 and CDR2 are LNHNV and YYDKDF (reference sequence). The CDR3 consists of 14 residues. V was clipped by 5 bases and J by 9 bases; unmatched bases: 7. This chain's CDR3 is CATSSRTGGFIQYF. The CDR3 nucleotides are TGTGCCACCAGCTCTCGGACAGGGGGGTTCATTCAGTACTTC.

The chain uses TRBV29-1 and TRBJ1-1; 9 bases line up with TRBD1. Trimming took 4 bases from V and 7 from J; bases not matched to a gene: 7. This CDR3 is 13 amino acids long. CDR1 is SQVTM and CDR2 is ANQGSEA in the germline V gene. The CDR3 nucleotides are TGCAGCGTTGCACAGGGGGCGCTGGGTGAAGCTTTCTTT. Translation: CSVAQGALGEAFF.

This rearrangement joins TRBV7-6 to TRBJ2-1; 7 bases agree with TRBD1. Unmatched junction bases numbered 3, after V lost 1 base and J lost 3 bases. Germline values: CDR1 SGHVS, CDR2 FNYEAQ. The CDR3 is made up of 15 amino acids. This chain's CDR3 is CASSLESGGYNEQFF. Here the CDR3 DNA reads TGTGCCAGCAGCTTAGAGTCAGGGGGCTACAATGAGCAGTTCTTC.

Worth noting for this clone: Germline is not matched at one junction end, which may reflect a read error. The chain combines TRBV5-1 with TRBJ2-6; 9 bases are a match to TRBD2. Germline V CDR1 and CDR2: SGHRS, YFSETQ. The CDR3 length is 15 residues. The CDR3 region is CASSPKAGGANGLTF. DNA for the CDR3: TGCGCCAGCAGCCCCAAGGCGGGGGGGGCCAACGGCCTGACTTTC. Filled out from reference TRBV5-1 and TRBJ2-6, the complete variable domain reads KAGVTQTPRYLIKTRGQQVTLSCSPISGHRSVSWYQQTPGQGLQFLFEYFSETQRNKGNFPGRFSGRQFSNSRSEMNVSTLELGDSALYLCASSPKAGGANGLTFGAGSRLTVL.

The V call is TRBV27, the J call TRBJ2-1; 7 bases line up with TRBD1. This CDR3 contains 15 residues. With 4 bases clipped from V and 4 bases from J, the junction kept 7 bases outside the gene matches. Germline assignment: CDR1 MNHEY and CDR2 SMNVEV (reference sequence). CDR3 protein: CASSSAQGVYNEQFF. CDR3 DNA: TGTGCCAGCAGTTCAGCTCAGGGGGTTTACAATGAGCAGTTCTTC.

The chain employs TRBV4-1 and TRBJ2-1, with 11 bases matching TRBD2. The CDR3 extends over 16 amino acids. CDR1 and CDR2 (germline): MGHRA, YSYEKL. V lost 1 base and J lost 7; bases outside the gene matches: 6. Written as DNA, the CDR3 is TGCGCCAGCAGCCAAGCCGTAGCGGGAGGGTTGAATGAGCAGTTCTTC. The encoded protein is CASSQAVAGGLNEQFF.

In this sample, this clone turned up a few times. The rearrangement joins TRBV5-8 to TRBJ1-2, with D tentatively TRBD1 (5 bases). The V gene lost 0 bases and the J gene lost 1 base, with 7 bases spanning the gap. CDR1 is SGHTS and CDR2 is YDEGEE in the germline V gene. This CDR3 is 14 amino acids long. The CDR3: CASSLGGSNYGYTF. The CDR3, as DNA: TGTGCCAGCAGCTTGGGGGGCAGTAACTATGGCTACACCTTC.

The CDR3 DNA is TGTGCCAGCAGCTTAACTCCTTACACTGAAGCTTTCTTT. The encoded protein is CASSLTPYTEAFF. This chain joins TRBV7-3 and TRBJ1-1; unclear D gene. The CDR3 runs 13 residues. Germline V gene lookup returns CDR1 SGHTA and CDR2 FQGTGA. V lost 0 bases to trimming and J lost 3 bases, with 5 bases between them.

J is TRBJ1-1 and V is TRBV19, with TRBD1 identical over 9 bases. CDR3 length equals 14 residues. From germline, CDR1 is LNHDA and CDR2 SQIVND (reference sequence). The trim removed 7 bases at V and 8 bases at J, leaving 11 bases unmatched. CDR3 DNA: TGTGCCAGTATTCCACAGGGGGCCGCGCCCGAAGCTTTCTTT. The encoded protein is CASIPQGAAPEAFF.

The rearrangement joins TRBV11-3 to TRBJ2-7, with 9 bases matching TRBD2. The CDR3 extends over 15 amino acids. V was pared by 3 bases and J by 3 bases, with 6 bases of the junction left unmatched. Germline-derived CDR1 and CDR2 are SGHNT and YENEEA. The CDR3 nucleotides are TGTGCCAGCAGCTTTAGCGGGGGAAATAACTACGAGCAGTACTTC. Residues: CASSFSGGNNYEQYF.

This clone was seen more than once but under ten times. For the CDR3, the DNA is TGTGCCAGCTCACGACAGCTCCAAGAGACCCAGTACTTC. It encodes CASSRQLQETQYF. V is TRBV6-5 and J is TRBJ2-5, with a weak D call TRBD1 (5 bases). The CDR3 loop spans 13 amino acids. Trimming removed 8 bases at V and 1 base at J, with 11 bases between. Germline-derived CDR1 and CDR2 are MNHEY and SVGAGI.

The chain joins TRBV29-1 to TRBJ2-7; 9 bases map to TRBD1. Germline CDR1 SQVTM, CDR2 ANQGSEA. The CDR3 length is 17 residues. With 4 bases clipped from V and 0 bases from J, the junction kept 13 bases outside the gene matches. CDR3: CSVVGSQGAIRSYEQYF. The CDR3 region has the DNA TGCAGCGTTGTCGGATCACAGGGGGCCATCCGCTCCTACGAGCAGTACTTC.

This clone has only a few counts. CDR3 DNA: TGTGCCAGTGCTGGCCTCTACGAGCAGTACTTC. This codes for CASAGLYEQYF. The V and J genes are TRBV27 and TRBJ2-7; D call uncertain. Between the trimmed V and J ends, which lost 9 bases and 3 bases, there was a span of 9 bases. The CDR3 spans 11 residues. The germline CDR1 and CDR2 sequences are MNHEY and SMNVEV (reference sequence).

DNA for the CDR3: TGCAGCGGTGTCTTGAGCGGGAGGGACTCTGGGGCCAACGTCCTGACTTTC. Translated: CSGVLSGRDSGANVLTF. This chain links TRBV29-1 with TRBJ2-6, with TRBD2 matching 10 bases. The CDR3 length is 17 residues. The germline V gene encodes CDR1 SQVTM and CDR2 ANQGSEA. Losses at the gene ends were 7 bases for V and 0 bases for J; bases not matched to a gene: 9.